This TCR beta chain derives from a study of blood T cell repertoires in COVID-19. The J segment lost 5 bases and the V segment lost 6 bases, leaving 8 bases of the junction unmatched. Germline-derived CDR1 and CDR2 are SGDLS and YYNGEE. The CDR3 is made up of 14 amino acids. Some clones are missing from TCRdb's copy, which holds only in-frame ones; the method was immunoSEQ multiplex PCR. The table shows roughly 120,000 clones, with around 83% occurring only once. The genes are TRBV9 and TRBJ1-1; 9 bases line up with TRBD1. The specimen sequenced was peripheral blood. The sequence came from a woman older than 75 with COVID-19, enrolled during active disease. CDR3 sequence reads: CASNAGTGFTEAFF. In DNA, the CDR3 is TGTGCCAGCAACGCCGGGACAGGGTTTACTGAAGCTTTCTTT.